This is a list of T cell receptor beta chains from one sample in a study of control samples from healthy donors and cancer patients. The protocol was immunoSEQ multiplex PCR, while the TCRdb copy is restricted to in-frame clones and leaves out a portion. The sample lists roughly 100,000 clones, around 82% occurring once. The sequencing sample was made of blood. The source is a woman between 50 and 59 years old in good health. Both conserved end residues are part of each CDR3. Fields, in order: V gene, J gene, D gene, clone size, CDR3 DNA, CDR3 protein. D genes are given only for firm matches. Clone size is given for some rows only: seen once, a few or many times, or a class if the clone is expanded.

V gene: TRBV15; J gene: TRBJ2-3; D gene: NA; clone size: NA; CDR3 DNA: TGTGCCACCAGCAGAGTGGGACGATTAACTAGCACAGATACGCAGTATTTT; CDR3 protein: CATSRVGRLTSTDTQYF
V gene: TRBV5-6; J gene: TRBJ2-2; D gene: NA; clone size: NA; CDR3 DNA: TGTGCCAGCAGCGAGGTAGGACAGTCCAACACCGGGGAGCTGTTTTTT; CDR3 protein: CASSEVGQSNTGELFF
V gene: TRBV19; J gene: TRBJ1-1; D gene: TRBD1; clone size: NA; CDR3 DNA: TGTGCCAGTAGTGAGGGGGCCAACACTGAAGCTTTCTTT; CDR3 protein: CASSEGANTEAFF
V gene: TRBV18; J gene: TRBJ1-3; D gene: NA; clone size: few; CDR3 DNA: TGTGCCAGCTCACCGACAGCGGGGAGCGGAGGAAACACCATATATTTT; CDR3 protein: CASSPTAGSGGNTIYF
V gene: TRBV7-8; J gene: TRBJ2-3; D gene: NA; clone size: NA; CDR3 DNA: TGTGCCAGCAGCTTCGGTGGGACCACAGATACGCAGTATTTT; CDR3 protein: CASSFGGTTDTQYF
V gene: TRBV5-4; J gene: TRBJ2-2; D gene: NA; clone size: once; CDR3 DNA: TGTGCCAGCACCCCACCGGGTTCAGTCACCGGGGAGCTGTTTTTT; CDR3 protein: CASTPPGSVTGELFF
V gene: TRBV24-1; J gene: TRBJ2-3; D gene: NA; clone size: NA; CDR3 DNA: TGTGCCACTAGTGACCCCGCTCAGGGTGGAGCAGATACGCAGTATTTT; CDR3 protein: CATSDPAQGGADTQYF
V gene: TRBV7-8; J gene: TRBJ1-1; D gene: TRBD1; clone size: once; CDR3 DNA: TGTGCCAGCAGCTACATACAGGGGGCTGAAGCTTTCTTT; CDR3 protein: CASSYIQGAEAFF
V gene: TRBV20-1; J gene: TRBJ1-5; D gene: NA; clone size: NA; CDR3 DNA: TGCAGTGCTAGTCAGGGAGTTCAGCCCCAGCATTTT; CDR3 protein: CSASQGVQPQHF
V gene: TRBV29-1; J gene: TRBJ1-2; D gene: TRBD1; clone size: NA; CDR3 DNA: TGCAGCGCCTGGGACAGGGGGCTTCAGGGCTACACCTTC; CDR3 protein: CSAWDRGLQGYTF
V gene: TRBV4-3; J gene: TRBJ1-2; D gene: TRBD1; clone size: NA; CDR3 DNA: TGCGCCAGCAGCCAAGTGACAGGGGCCCTTTATGGCTACACCTTC; CDR3 protein: CASSQVTGALYGYTF
V gene: TRBV27; J gene: TRBJ2-1; D gene: NA; clone size: NA; CDR3 DNA: TGTGCCAGCAGTTTAGGCTACAATGAGCAGTTCTTC; CDR3 protein: CASSLGYNEQFF
V gene: TRBV11-3; J gene: TRBJ1-1; D gene: NA; clone size: NA; CDR3 DNA: TGTGCCAGCAGCTTAGATAGGTGGGGGGCTGGTAACACTGAAGCTTTCTTT; CDR3 protein: CASSLDRWGAGNTEAFF
V gene: TRBV15; J gene: TRBJ1-6; D gene: NA; clone size: once; CDR3 DNA: TGTGCCACCAGCAGGGAATCGGGCTCAAGGAGTTCACCCCTCCACTTT; CDR3 protein: CATSRESGSRSSPLHF
V gene: TRBV5-1; J gene: TRBJ1-2; D gene: TRBD1; clone size: NA; CDR3 DNA: TGCGCCAGCAGCTTGAGGGGGCAGGGCTACACCTTC; CDR3 protein: CASSLRGQGYTF
V gene: TRBV27; J gene: TRBJ2-3; D gene: NA; clone size: NA; CDR3 DNA: TGTGCCAGCAGTCTGGGACACCCCACAGATACGCAGTATTTT; CDR3 protein: CASSLGHPTDTQYF
V gene: TRBV9; J gene: TRBJ2-2; D gene: NA; clone size: NA; CDR3 DNA: TGTGCCAGCAGCGTAGCGGCCAATCCCAACACCGGGGAGCTGTTTTTT; CDR3 protein: CASSVAANPNTGELFF
V gene: TRBV29-1; J gene: TRBJ1-2; D gene: TRBD1; clone size: NA; CDR3 DNA: TGCAGCGTAAGCCAGGGGGCAGACTATGGCTACACCTTC; CDR3 protein: CSVSQGADYGYTF
V gene: TRBV19; J gene: TRBJ2-7; D gene: NA; clone size: NA; CDR3 DNA: TGTGCCAGTAGTTTAGGGCGGGACAGCTACGAGCAGTACTTC; CDR3 protein: CASSLGRDSYEQYF
V gene: TRBV7-3; J gene: TRBJ1-1; D gene: NA; clone size: NA; CDR3 DNA: TGTGCCAGCAGCAAGTTCGGGAACACTGAAGCTTTCTTT; CDR3 protein: CASSKFGNTEAFF
V gene: TRBV5-4; J gene: TRBJ2-7; D gene: NA; clone size: NA; CDR3 DNA: TGTGCCAGCAGCTACCGTAGGGACGGCTACGAGCAGTACTTC; CDR3 protein: CASSYRRDGYEQYF
V gene: TRBV6-2/TRBV6-3; J gene: TRBJ2-3; D gene: TRBD2; clone size: NA; CDR3 DNA: TGTGCCAGCAGTAGGAGACTAGCGATGAGCACAGATACGCAGTATTTT; CDR3 protein: CASSRRLAMSTDTQYF
V gene: TRBV5-4; J gene: TRBJ1-6; D gene: NA; clone size: NA; CDR3 DNA: TGTGCCAGCAGCTTGGCTAATTCACCCCTCCACTTT; CDR3 protein: CASSLANSPLHF
V gene: TRBV9; J gene: TRBJ2-2; D gene: NA; clone size: NA; CDR3 DNA: TGTGCCAGCAGCGTAGTGGGGACCGGGGAGCTGTTTTTT; CDR3 protein: CASSVVGTGELFF
V gene: TRBV6-6; J gene: TRBJ2-6; D gene: NA; clone size: NA; CDR3 DNA: TGTGCCAGCAGTTACGGCTTCTCTGGGGCCAACGTCCTGACTTTC; CDR3 protein: CASSYGFSGANVLTF
V gene: TRBV18; J gene: TRBJ2-5; D gene: TRBD1; clone size: NA; CDR3 DNA: TGTGCCAGCTCACCACGCCGGGACAGTGAAGAGACCCAGTACTTC; CDR3 protein: CASSPRRDSEETQYF
V gene: TRBV10-3; J gene: TRBJ1-6; D gene: NA; clone size: NA; CDR3 DNA: TGTGCCATCAGTGCAGGCAGGGAAGAGTCACCCCTCCACTTT; CDR3 protein: CAISAGREESPLHF
V gene: TRBV18; J gene: TRBJ1-1; D gene: NA; clone size: NA; CDR3 DNA: TGTGCCAGCTCACCCGCTTCCCCTGAAGCTTTCTTT; CDR3 protein: CASSPASPEAFF
V gene: TRBV19; J gene: TRBJ1-5; D gene: NA; clone size: NA; CDR3 DNA: TGTGCCAGTAGTCTTCAGGCGGGGGGGCGGAATCAGCCCCAGCATTTT; CDR3 protein: CASSLQAGGRNQPQHF
V gene: TRBV5-4; J gene: TRBJ2-5; D gene: TRBD2; clone size: NA; CDR3 DNA: TGTGCCACCGGACTAGCGGGAGTGGAAGAGACCCAGTACTTC; CDR3 protein: CATGLAGVEETQYF
V gene: TRBV7-9; J gene: TRBJ2-1; D gene: NA; clone size: NA; CDR3 DNA: TGTGCCAGCAGCTTATCGAGAGGCCTGGGAAATGAGCAGTTCTTC; CDR3 protein: CASSLSRGLGNEQFF
V gene: TRBV4-1; J gene: TRBJ1-2; D gene: TRBD1; clone size: once; CDR3 DNA: TGCGCCAGCAGCCCCCGGACAGGGGGCATCGATGGCTACACCTTC; CDR3 protein: CASSPRTGGIDGYTF
V gene: TRBV5-4; J gene: TRBJ2-5; D gene: NA; clone size: NA; CDR3 DNA: TGTGCCAGCAGGGCGCAGGGGCACCAAGAGACCCAGTACTTC; CDR3 protein: CASRAQGHQETQYF